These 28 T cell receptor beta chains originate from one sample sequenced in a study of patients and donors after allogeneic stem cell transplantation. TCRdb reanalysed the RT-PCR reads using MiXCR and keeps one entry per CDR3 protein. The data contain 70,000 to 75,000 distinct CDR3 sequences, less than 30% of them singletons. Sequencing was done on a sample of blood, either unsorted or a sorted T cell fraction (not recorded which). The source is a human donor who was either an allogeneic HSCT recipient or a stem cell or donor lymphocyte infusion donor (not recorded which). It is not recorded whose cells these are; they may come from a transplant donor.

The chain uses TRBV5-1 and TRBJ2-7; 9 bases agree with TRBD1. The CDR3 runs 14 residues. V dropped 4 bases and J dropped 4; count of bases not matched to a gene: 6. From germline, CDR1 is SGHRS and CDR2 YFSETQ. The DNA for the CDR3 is TGCGCCAGCAGCATAACCGGGACAGGGTACGAGCAGTACTTC. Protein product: CASSITGTGYEQYF. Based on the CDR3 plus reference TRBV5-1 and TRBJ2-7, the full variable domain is KAGVTQTPRYLIKTRGQQVTLSCSPISGHRSVSWYQQTPGQGLQFLFEYFSETQRNKGNFPGRFSGRQFSNSRSEMNVSTLELGDSALYLCASSITGTGYEQYFGPGTRLTVT.

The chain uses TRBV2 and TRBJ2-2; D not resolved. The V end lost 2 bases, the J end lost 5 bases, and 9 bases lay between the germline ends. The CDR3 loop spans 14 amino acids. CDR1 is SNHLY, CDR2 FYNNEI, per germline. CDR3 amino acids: CASSEWFRTGELFF. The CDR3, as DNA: TGTGCCAGCAGTGAATGGTTCAGGACCGGGGAGCTGTTTTTT.

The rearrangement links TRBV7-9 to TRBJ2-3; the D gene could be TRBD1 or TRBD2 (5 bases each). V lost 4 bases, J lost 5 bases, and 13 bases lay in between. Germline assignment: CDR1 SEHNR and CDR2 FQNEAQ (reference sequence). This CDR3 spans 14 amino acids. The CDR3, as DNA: TGTGCCAGCAGCTCAGGGACGCTCGGAGATACGCAGTATTTT. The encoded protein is CASSSGTLGDTQYF. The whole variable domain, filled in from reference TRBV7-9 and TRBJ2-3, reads DTGVSQNPRHKITKRGQNVTFRCDPISEHNRLYWYRQTLGQGPEFLTYFQNEAQLEKSRLLSDRFSAERPKGSFSTLEIQRTEQGDSAMYLCASSSGTLGDTQYFGPGTRLTVL.

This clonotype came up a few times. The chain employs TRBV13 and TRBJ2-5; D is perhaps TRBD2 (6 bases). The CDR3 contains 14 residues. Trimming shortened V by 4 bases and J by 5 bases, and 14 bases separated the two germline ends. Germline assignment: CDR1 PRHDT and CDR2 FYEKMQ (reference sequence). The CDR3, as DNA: TGTGCCAGCAGCTCGTCCACAGGAGGGGAGACCCAGTACTTC. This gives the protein CASSSSTGGETQYF.

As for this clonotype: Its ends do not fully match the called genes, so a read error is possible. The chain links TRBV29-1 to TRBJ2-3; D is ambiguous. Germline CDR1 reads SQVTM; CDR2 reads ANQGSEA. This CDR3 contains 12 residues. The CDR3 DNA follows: TGCAGCGCCGAAAAAGTGAAAGATCCGCAGTATTTT. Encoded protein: CSAEKVKDPQYF.

The CDR3, as DNA: TGTGCCACCAGCAGAGAGATGGGGAATGGGCCGGCGGCTTTCTTT. This gives the protein CATSREMGNGPAAFF. V usage is TRBV15 and J usage is TRBJ1-1; D gene unclear. The CDR3 runs 15 residues. V gave up 0 bases and J gave up 11 bases, with 19 bases separating them. Germline V CDR1 and CDR2: LNHNV, YYDKDF (reference sequence).

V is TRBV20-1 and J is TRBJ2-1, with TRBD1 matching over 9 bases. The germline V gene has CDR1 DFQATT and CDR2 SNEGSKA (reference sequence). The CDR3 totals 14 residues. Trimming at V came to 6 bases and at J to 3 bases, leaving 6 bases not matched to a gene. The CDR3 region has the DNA TGCAGTGCGAGGACAGGGGTCCACTACAATGAGCAGTTCTTC. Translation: CSARTGVHYNEQFF.

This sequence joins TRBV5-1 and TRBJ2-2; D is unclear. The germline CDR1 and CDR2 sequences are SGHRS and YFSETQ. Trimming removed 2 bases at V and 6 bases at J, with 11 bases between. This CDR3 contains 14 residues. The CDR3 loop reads CASSFGSPPGELFF. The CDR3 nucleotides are TGCGCCAGCAGCTTTGGTAGTCCCCCCGGGGAGCTGTTTTTT.

This CDR3 reads CASSQFRDPGNTIYF. In nucleotides, the CDR3 is TGTGCCAGCAGCCAATTCCGGGACCCTGGAAACACCATATATTTT. The chain is built from TRBV16 and TRBJ1-3; weak D call: TRBD1 (5 bases). Trimming stripped 1 base from V and 2 bases from J, with 9 bases between. The CDR3 totals 15 residues. In germline, CDR1 is KGHSY, CDR2 FQNENV. Complete variable domain (other parts from reference TRBV16 and TRBJ1-3): GEEVAQTPKHLVRGEGQKAKLYCAPIKGHSYVFWYQQVLKNEFKFLISFQNENVFDETGMPKERFSAKCLPNSPCSLEIQATKLEDSAVYFCASSQFRDPGNTIYFGEGSWLTVV.

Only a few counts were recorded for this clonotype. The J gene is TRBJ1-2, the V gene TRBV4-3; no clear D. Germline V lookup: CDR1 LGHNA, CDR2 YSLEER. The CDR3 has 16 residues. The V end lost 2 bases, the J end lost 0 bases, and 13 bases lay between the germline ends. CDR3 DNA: TGCGCCAGCAGCCAACTGGGCCCGTTAGCTAACTATGGCTACACCTTC. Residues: CASSQLGPLANYGYTF.

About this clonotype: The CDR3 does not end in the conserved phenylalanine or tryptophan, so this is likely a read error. CDR3 protein: CASSIDSLGLYEQYS. DNA of the CDR3: TGCGCCAGCAGTATTGATTCGCTTGGGCTCTACGAGCAGTACTCC. The J gene is TRBJ2-7, the V gene TRBV5-1; D is uncertain. V lost 5 bases and J 3 bases, leaving 18 bases between the germline ends. The CDR3 has 15 amino acids. Germline CDR1 SGHRS, CDR2 YFSETQ.

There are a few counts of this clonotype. The DNA of the CDR3 is TGTGCCAGCAGTCTACAGGGAAAAGAAAAACTGTTTTTT. Translating it yields CASSLQGKEKLFF. The rearrangement links TRBV6-1 to TRBJ1-4; a possible D gene is TRBD1 (6 bases). The CDR3 is made up of 13 amino acids. Germline CDR1 reads MNHNS; CDR2 reads SASEGT. V was trimmed by 5 bases and J by 8 bases, leaving 12 bases between them.

The CDR3 protein is CASSPTTFLSGGYNEQFF. CDR3 sequence (DNA): TGTGCCAGCAGCCCCACTACCTTCCTTAGCGGGGGATACAATGAGCAGTTCTTC. The chain recombines TRBV7-2 with TRBJ2-1; 9 positions match TRBD2. Germline-derived CDR1 and CDR2 are SGHTA and FQGNSA. The CDR3 consists of 18 residues. Trimming at V came to 5 bases and at J to 4 bases, leaving 15 bases not matched to a gene.

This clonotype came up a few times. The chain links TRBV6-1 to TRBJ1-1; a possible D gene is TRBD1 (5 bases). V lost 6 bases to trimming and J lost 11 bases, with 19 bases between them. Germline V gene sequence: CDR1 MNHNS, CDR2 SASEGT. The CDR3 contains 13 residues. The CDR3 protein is CASRESRGVRAFF. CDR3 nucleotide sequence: TGTGCCAGCAGGGAGAGCCGAGGGGTGCGGGCTTTCTTT.

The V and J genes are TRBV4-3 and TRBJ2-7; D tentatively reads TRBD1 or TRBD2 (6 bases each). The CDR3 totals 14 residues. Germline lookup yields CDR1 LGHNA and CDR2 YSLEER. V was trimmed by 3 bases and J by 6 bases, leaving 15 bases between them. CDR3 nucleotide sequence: TGCGCCAGCAGCCACCCCCAGTCGGGGGCCGAGCAGTACTTC. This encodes CASSHPQSGAEQYF.

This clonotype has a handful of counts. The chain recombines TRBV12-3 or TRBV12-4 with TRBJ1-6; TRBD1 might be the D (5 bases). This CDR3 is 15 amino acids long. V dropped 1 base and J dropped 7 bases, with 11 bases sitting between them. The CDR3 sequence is CASSLVGALNSPLHF. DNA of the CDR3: TGTGCCAGCAGTTTAGTAGGGGCGTTGAATTCACCCCTCCACTTT.

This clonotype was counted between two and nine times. The CDR3 coding sequence is TGTGCCAGCAGCCCGACGGTCGGCGGCTACACCTTC. It specifies CASSPTVGGYTF. The V gene is TRBV7-9, the J gene TRBJ1-2; D not certain. Per the germline V gene, CDR1 is SEHNR and CDR2 is FQNEAQ (reference sequence). CDR3 length: 12 residues. Deletions cut 5 bases from V and 8 bases from J, with 12 bases between.

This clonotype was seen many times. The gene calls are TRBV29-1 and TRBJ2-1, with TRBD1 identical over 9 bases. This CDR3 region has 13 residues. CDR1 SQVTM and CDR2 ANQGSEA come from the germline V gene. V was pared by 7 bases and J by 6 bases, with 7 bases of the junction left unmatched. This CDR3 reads CSAGQGMGNEQFF. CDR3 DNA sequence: TGCAGCGCTGGACAGGGGATGGGCAATGAGCAGTTCTTC.

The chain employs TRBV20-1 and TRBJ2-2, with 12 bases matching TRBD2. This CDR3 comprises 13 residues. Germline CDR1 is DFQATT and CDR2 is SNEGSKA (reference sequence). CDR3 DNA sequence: TGCTCATGTGGACTAGCGGGGACCGGGGAGCTGTTTTTT. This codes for CSCGLAGTGELFF.

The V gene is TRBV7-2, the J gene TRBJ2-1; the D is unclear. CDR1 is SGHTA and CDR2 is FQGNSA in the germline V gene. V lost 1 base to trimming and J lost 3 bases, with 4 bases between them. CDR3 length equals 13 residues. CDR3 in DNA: TGTGCCAGCAGCTTAGTTGACTACAATGAGCAGTTCTTC. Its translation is CASSLVDYNEQFF.

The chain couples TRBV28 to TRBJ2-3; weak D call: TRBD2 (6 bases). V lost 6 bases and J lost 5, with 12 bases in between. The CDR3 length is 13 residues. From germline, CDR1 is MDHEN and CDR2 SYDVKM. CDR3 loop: CASSGGPVDTQYF. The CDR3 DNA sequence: TGTGCCAGCAGCGGAGGGCCGGTAGATACGCAGTATTTT.

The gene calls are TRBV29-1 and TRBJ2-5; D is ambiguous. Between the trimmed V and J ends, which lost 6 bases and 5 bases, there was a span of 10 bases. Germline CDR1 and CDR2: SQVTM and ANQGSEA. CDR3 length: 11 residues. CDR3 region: CSVTAGETQYF. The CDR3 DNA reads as TGCAGCGTGACCGCCGGGGAGACCCAGTACTTC.

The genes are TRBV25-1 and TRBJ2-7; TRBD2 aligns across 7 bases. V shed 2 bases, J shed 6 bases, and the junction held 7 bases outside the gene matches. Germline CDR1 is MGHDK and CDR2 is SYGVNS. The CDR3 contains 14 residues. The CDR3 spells CASSERGGKSEQYF. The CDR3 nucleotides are TGTGCCAGCAGTGAAAGGGGAGGGAAGAGCGAGCAGTACTTC.

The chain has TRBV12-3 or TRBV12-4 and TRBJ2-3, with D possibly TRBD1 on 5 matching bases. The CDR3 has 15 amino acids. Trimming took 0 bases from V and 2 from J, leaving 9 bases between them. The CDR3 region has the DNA TGTGCCAGCAGTTTAGCAGGGGCCCCCACAGATACGCAGTATTTT. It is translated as CASSLAGAPTDTQYF.

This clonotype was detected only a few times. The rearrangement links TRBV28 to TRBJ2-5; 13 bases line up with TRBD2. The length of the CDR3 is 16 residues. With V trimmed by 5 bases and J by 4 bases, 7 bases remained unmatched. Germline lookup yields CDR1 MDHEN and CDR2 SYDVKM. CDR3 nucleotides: TGTGCCAGCAGTCCCAGATGGACTAGCGGGAGAGAGACCCAGTACTTC. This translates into CASSPRWTSGRETQYF.

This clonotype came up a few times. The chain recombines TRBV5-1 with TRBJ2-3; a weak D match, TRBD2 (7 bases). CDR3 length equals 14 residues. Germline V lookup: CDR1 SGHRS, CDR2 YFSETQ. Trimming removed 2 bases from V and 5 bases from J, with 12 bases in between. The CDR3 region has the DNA TGCGCCAGCAGCTTAGGGGGGGCAATAGATACGCAGTATTTT. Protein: CASSLGGAIDTQYF.

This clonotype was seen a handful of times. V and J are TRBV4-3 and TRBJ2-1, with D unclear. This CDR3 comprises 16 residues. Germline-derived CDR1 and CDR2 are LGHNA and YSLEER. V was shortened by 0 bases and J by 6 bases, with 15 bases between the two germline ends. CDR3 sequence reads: CASSQEGRRASNEQFF. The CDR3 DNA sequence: TGCGCCAGCAGCCAAGAAGGTAGACGGGCCAGCAATGAGCAGTTCTTC.

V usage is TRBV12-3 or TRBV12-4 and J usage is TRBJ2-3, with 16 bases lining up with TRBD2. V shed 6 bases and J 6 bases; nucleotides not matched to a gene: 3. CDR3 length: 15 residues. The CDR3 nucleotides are TGTGCCAGCAGCCTGGGACTAGCGGGAGGGGATACGCAGTATTTT. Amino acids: CASSLGLAGGDTQYF.